This section outlines one T cell receptor beta chain sequence together with its context. What this receptor recognizes is not known. Base qualities were left out, and no much larger clone turns up one base away. The method was the immunoSEQ multiplex PCR assay. The multiplex PCR relied on a mix of 60 forward primers for TCR Vbeta segments and 13 reverse primers for TCR Jbeta segments. A multiplex PCR assay on genomic DNA amplified the CDR3 region of rearranged TCR beta genes. On the Illumina HiSeq System, the amplified TCR beta libraries were sequenced as 87-base-pair reads. In the authors' own workflow: Across the 600 to 700 repertoires, a later analysis counted roughly 77 million unique TCR beta chains, 9.5 million to 13 million of which were shared by at least two donors. A nearest-neighbor algorithm error-corrected the raw reads and collapsed the reads into unique sequences, merging closely related sequences to remove PCR and sequencing errors. CDR3 sequences were aligned to IMGT reference sequences to assign V, D and J gene segments. For a sequence to be retained, at least a six-nucleotide match to both a V gene segment and a J gene segment was required. A rearrangement was called productive if the CDR3 had no stop codons and remained in frame with V and J, and every other rearrangement was called non-productive. Following IMGT convention, CDR3 was defined as the stretch from the second conserved V-encoded cysteine up to the conserved J-encoded phenylalanine. The earlier analysis of some 550 of the donors excluded any sequence lacking an unambiguous match to a single V gene segment. An earlier analysis of some 500 of the donors classified V segments as functional when productive rearrangements were above 56.7% and as segregating when the standard deviation between donors was above 5%. A statistical classification framework was developed to diagnose cytomegalovirus status using the catalog of TCR beta chain sequences. In a later analysis, V and J genes were assigned by comparing TCR nucleotide sequences against IMGT/GENE-DB human TR gene sequences. A later analysis assigned CDR3 sequences and most-parsimonious VDJ recombination scenarios with the TCRdist pipeline. A later analysis defined each TCR beta chain by its CDR3 amino acid sequence plus V-gene family, and excluded reads lacking a unique V-gene family. In a later analysis, approximately 590 highly shared, low-generation-probability nucleotide sequences were removed to address suspected cross-contamination and a sequencing artifact. For each public chain, a later analysis derived a clonal expansion index from normalized ranks of inferred template counts within each repertoire. Generation probabilities in a later analysis came from a VDJ recombination model fitted to out-of-frame rearrangements, and those results were checked against IGoR. In a later analysis, TCR-TCR, TCR-HLA and TCR-CMV co-occurrence was scored with hypergeometric tests, and a repertoire-size bias correction was applied to TCR pairs. False discovery rates were estimated in a later analysis by permuting HLA or CMV assignments 20 times. In a later analysis, co-occurring TCRs were grouped using DBSCAN, with TCRdist sequence similarity added in when clustering inside HLA-allele-positive subsets. Co-occurrence clustering excluded repertoires with fewer than 30,000 or more than 120,000 public chains, plus five with anomalous nucleotide sharing. TCRdb retrieved this table from immuneACCESS and kept in-frame rearrangements only. Not all clones are present; in checked studies, unresolved V genes account for under half, and no reason is known for the remainder. D and trimming were read from the DNA, whereas the V and J calls and clone size are those reported in that table. The sample table lists approximately 210,000 clones, over 75% of them with a count of one. About 1.8% of the sample comes from the top ten.

This sample is part of a study of cytomegalovirus exposure and HLA in healthy donors (dated by TCRdb to about 2017). About the study as a whole: According to an earlier analysis of a few hundred of the donors, 150 million to 200 million T cells yielded 100 million or so unique TCR beta sequences and approximately 280 Gb of sequence data. About 280 gigabases of sequencing data and 91 million or so unique TCR sequences made up an early release that covered fewer than 650 HLA-typed donors. Among the roughly 390 genotyped donors, around 81% belonged to the genetic ancestry cluster associated with self-reported Caucasian donors. The study aimed to test whether signatures of past pathogen exposure could be identified by cataloging public T cell receptors. The study profiled the T cell repertoires of 666 subjects by immunosequencing and related them to cytomegalovirus serostatus. Along with the approximately 650-subject first cohort, a separate validation cohort of about 110 different subjects was used. High-throughput TCR immunosequencing, statistical association of individual TCRs with disease status, and machine learning were combined to predict cytomegalovirus infection status. In a later analysis, previously published TCR beta repertoires from 550 to 750 donors were re-analyzed and high-resolution HLA genotyping was added so that TCR occurrence patterns could be studied. The later analysis used no new phenotypic data to find candidate immune exposures, relying instead on TCR beta sequences and their occurrence across donors. An earlier analysis of nearly 600 of the donors applied high-throughput TCR beta sequencing to assess whether each TCR beta V gene segment acted as functional or pseudogenic. Donor age, sex, ethnicity and CMV serostatus were compiled alongside the repertoire data. A later genetic analysis took genome-wide SNP genotypes for about 65% of the 666 donors and used that subset as a discovery cohort. All discovery cohort repertoires had been generated on a single sequencing platform. HLA typing included class I and class II loci at four-digit resolution. Typing coverage differed by locus: A, B, C, DRB1 and DQB1 were typed in about 620-630 donors, DQA1 in about 500, DPA1 in over 600, and DPB1 in 450 to 490. Roughly five DR-DQ haplotypes were handled as single units for association and clustering because linkage in the cohort was strong. Among about 410 genotyped donors of the cohort, an average of around 220,000 unique TCR beta nucleotide sequences was sequenced per donor, of which roughly 17% were non-productive.

In total, more than 500 healthy bone marrow donors made up the cohort. All cohort members were sampled while nominally healthy, although unrecorded immune exposures were likely present. The donor tested CMV seronegative, placing the donor among the 300 to 450 seronegative members of the cohort. A peripheral blood sample was provided by each donor, and peripheral blood mononuclear cells were used for TCR beta sequencing. The Qiagen DNeasy Blood Extraction Kit was used to extract genomic DNA from the blood cell samples. CDR1 and CDR2, per the germline V gene, are SGHTA and FQGNSA. V lost 5 bases and J lost 5 bases; the stretch between them is 10 bases long. The CDR3 starts with the cysteine, ends with the phenylalanine, and has 13 residues. The kept DNA is CDR3 alone, 39 bases in frame from the first base. General study outcomes and caveats: CMV serostatus was the only immune exposure information available for the cohort. Most TCR sequences were seen in very few donors, while some public TCRs were found in many individuals. A further reported finding was that TCR beta sequences accurately predicted the HLA-A and HLA-B alleles for most subjects in the first cohort. In a later genetic analysis, a missense DCLRE1C variant was associated with V-gene and J-gene trimming of TCR beta chains, and the association was replicated in an independent cohort. In vitro tests confirmed that a few of the cytomegalovirus-associated TCR beta chains recognize cytomegalovirus antigens. Because counts were too low, about 15 rarely observed V segments, including chromosome 9 orphons, were left out of the earlier analysis of 587 of the donors. When HLA alleles, especially DR and DQ, strongly co-occurred, TCR associations were difficult to assign to individual alleles. In a later analysis, the rate of TCR association differed among HLA loci, with DRB1 alleles having the most associated TCRs and HLA-C alleles having the fewest. The classifier was reported to diagnose cytomegalovirus status with high specificity and sensitivity in both the original and validation cohorts. Only TCR beta chains were sequenced in this cohort, and the absence of alpha or paired-chain data limited detectable features. Because HLA typing was unavailable for some donors at each locus, only the typed subset was used in association tests. A later analysis found that HLA-associated TCR beta chains were more clonally expanded and had lower generation probabilities than equally common non-associated chains. Because the 87-base-pair reads could not distinguish some IMGT-functional V segments, including TRBV6-2 and TRBV6-3, those segments were excluded. In a later analysis, around 17,000 TCR beta sequences were associated with specific HLA alleles at a false discovery rate of 0.05. The presence/absence analyses assumed that sequencing depth was roughly uniform across donors, and that assumption may not be true. It was suggested by the authors that the approach could potentially be generalized to other disease states and immunological phenotypes. A later analysis found that most CMV-associated TCR beta chains appeared HLA-restricted, with HLA associations seemingly driven largely by CMV exposure. A later analysis reported that several top co-occurrence clusters appeared linked to parvovirus B19, influenza, CMV and Epstein-Barr virus. A later genetic analysis reported fewer N-insertions in productive TCRs among donors in an Asian-associated ancestry cluster than the roughly 620-donor mean. A cluster of highly shared sequence variants was judged likely to be a technical artifact of the sequencing pipeline. Broadly in line with IMGT annotations, most TCR beta V segments showed up in productive rearrangements about 90% or about 30% of the time in an earlier analysis of around 600 of the donors. The study gave a list of some 150 TCR beta chains associated with cytomegalovirus. Correlated functional status among segregating V segments might be attributable to linkage disequilibrium, but an unknown experimental factor could not be ruled out.

This receptor was identified in a man aged 18 to 30 in good health and CMV-seronegative. The sample taken for sequencing was PBMCs. The chain uses TRBV7-2 and TRBJ1-5, with a weak D call of TRBD1 (5 bases match). Read as DNA, the sequence is TGTGCCAGCAGCCGGGGACTCGATCAGCCCCAGCATTTT. Its translation is CASSRGLDQPQHF.